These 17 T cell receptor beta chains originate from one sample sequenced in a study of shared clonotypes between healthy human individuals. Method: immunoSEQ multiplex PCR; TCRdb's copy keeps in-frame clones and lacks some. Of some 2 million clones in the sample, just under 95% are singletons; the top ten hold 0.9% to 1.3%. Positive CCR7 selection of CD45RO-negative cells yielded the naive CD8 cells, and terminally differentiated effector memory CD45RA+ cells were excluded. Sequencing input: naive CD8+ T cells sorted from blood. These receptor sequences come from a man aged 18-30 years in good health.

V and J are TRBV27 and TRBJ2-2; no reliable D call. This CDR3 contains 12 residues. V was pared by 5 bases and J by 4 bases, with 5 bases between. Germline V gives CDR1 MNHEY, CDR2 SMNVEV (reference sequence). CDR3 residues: CASSHVTGELFF. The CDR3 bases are TGTGCCAGCAGTCACGTCACCGGGGAGCTGTTTTTT.

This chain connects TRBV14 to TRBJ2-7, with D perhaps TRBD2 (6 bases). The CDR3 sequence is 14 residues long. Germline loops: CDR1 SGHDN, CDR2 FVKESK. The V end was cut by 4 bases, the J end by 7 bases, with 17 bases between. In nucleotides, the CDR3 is TGTGCCAGCAGCCTTCGGGACTTCTTTTGGGAGCAGTACTTC. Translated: CASSLRDFFWEQYF.

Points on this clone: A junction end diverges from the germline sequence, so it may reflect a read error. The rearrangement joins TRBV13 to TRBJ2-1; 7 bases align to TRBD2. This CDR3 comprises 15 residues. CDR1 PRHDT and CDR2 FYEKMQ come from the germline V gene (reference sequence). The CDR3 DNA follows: TGTGCCAGCAGCCTAGGGAGGGGCAGATACAATGAGCAGTTCTTC. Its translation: CASSLGRGRYNEQFF.

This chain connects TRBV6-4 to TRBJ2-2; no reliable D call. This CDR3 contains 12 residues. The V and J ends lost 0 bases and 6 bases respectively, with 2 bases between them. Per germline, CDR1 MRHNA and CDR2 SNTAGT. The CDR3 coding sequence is TGTGCCAGCAGTGACTCCCCCGGGGAGCTGTTTTTT. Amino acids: CASSDSPGELFF.

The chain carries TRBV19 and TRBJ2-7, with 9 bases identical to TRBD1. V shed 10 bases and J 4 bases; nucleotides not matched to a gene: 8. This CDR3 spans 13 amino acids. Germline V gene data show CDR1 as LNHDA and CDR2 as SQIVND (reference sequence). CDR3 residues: CATSGTGLYEQYF. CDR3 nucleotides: TGTGCCACCTCCGGGACAGGGCTATACGAGCAGTACTTC.

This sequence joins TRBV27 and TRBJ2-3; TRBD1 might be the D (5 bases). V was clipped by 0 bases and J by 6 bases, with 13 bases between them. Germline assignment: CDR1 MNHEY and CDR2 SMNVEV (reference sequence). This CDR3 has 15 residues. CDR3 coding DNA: TGTGCCAGCAGTTTATCACCGTCAGGGAAGGATACGCAGTATTTT. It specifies CASSLSPSGKDTQYF.

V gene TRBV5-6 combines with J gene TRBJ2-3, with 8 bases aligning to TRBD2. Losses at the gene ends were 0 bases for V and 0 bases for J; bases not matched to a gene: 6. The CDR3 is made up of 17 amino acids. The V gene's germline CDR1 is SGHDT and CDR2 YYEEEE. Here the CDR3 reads CASSLAGGPLSTDTQYF. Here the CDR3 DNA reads TGTGCCAGCAGCTTGGCGGGAGGGCCCCTAAGCACAGATACGCAGTATTTT.

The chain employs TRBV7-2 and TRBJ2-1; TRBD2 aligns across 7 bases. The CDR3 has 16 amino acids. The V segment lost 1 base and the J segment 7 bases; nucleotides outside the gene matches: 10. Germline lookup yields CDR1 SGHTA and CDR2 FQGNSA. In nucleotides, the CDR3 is TGTGCCAGCAGCTTAGTTCCCGCGGGAGTCCAAAATGAGCAGTTCTTC. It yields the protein CASSLVPAGVQNEQFF.

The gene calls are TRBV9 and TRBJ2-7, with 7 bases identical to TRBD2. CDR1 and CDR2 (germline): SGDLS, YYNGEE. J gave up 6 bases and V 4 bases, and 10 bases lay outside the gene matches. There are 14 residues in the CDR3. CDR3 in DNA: TGTGCCAGCAGCCCCGGACTAGGGCCTCTCGAGCAGTACTTC. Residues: CASSPGLGPLEQYF. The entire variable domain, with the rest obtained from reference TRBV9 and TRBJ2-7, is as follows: DSGVTQTPKHLITATGQRVTLRCSPRSGDLSVYWYQQSLDQGLQFLIQYYNGEERAKGNILERFSAQQFPDLHSELNLSSLELGDSALYFCASSPGLGPLEQYFGPGTRLTVT.

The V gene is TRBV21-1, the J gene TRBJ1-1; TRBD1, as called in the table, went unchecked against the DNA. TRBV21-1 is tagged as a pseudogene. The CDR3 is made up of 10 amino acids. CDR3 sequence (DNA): TGTGCCAGCATCCCGACAGAAGCTTTCTTT. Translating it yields CASIPTEAFF.

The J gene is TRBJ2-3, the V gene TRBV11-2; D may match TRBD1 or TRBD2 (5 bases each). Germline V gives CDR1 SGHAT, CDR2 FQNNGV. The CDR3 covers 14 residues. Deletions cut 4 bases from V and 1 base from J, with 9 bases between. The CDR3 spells CASSSGAGTDTQYF. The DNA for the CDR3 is TGTGCCAGCAGCTCCGGGGCTGGCACAGATACGCAGTATTTT.

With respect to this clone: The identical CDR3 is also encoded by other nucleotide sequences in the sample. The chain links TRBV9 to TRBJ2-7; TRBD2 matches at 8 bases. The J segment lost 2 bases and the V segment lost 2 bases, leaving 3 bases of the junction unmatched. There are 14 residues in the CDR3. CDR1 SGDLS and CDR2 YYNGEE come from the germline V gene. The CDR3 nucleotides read TGTGCCAGCAGCGTCGGGGGGGCGACCTACGAGCAGTACTTC. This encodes CASSVGGATYEQYF. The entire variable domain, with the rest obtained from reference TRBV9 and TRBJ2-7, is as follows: DSGVTQTPKHLITATGQRVTLRCSPRSGDLSVYWYQQSLDQGLQFLIQYYNGEERAKGNILERFSAQQFPDLHSELNLSSLELGDSALYFCASSVGGATYEQYFGPGTRLTVT.

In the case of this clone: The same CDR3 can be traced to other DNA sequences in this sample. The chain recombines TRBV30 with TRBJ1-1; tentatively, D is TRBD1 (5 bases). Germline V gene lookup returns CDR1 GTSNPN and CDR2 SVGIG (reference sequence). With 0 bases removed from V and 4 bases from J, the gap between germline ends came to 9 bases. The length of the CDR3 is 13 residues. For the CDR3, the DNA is TGTGCCTGGAGTGTAACTGGGGGCACTGAAGCTTTCTTT. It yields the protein CAWSVTGGTEAFF.

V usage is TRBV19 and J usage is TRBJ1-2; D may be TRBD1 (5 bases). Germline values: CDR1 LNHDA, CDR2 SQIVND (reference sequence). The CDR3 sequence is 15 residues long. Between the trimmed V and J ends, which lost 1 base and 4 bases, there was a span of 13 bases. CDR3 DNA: TGTGCCAGTAGTATAGGTACAAGGGGTCGCTATGGCTACACCTTC. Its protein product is CASSIGTRGRYGYTF.

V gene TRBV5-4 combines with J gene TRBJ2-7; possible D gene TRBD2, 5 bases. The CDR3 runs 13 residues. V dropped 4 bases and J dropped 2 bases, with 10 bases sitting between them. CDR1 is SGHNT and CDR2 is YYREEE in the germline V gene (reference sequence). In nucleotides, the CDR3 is TGTGCCAGCAGCCCGTCCGGGGCCTACGAGCAGTACTTC. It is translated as CASSPSGAYEQYF.

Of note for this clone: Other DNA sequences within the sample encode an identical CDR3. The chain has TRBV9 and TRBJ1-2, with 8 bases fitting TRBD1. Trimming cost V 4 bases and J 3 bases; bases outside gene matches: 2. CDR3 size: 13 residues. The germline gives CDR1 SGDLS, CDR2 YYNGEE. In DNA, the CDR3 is TGTGCCAGCAGCTTGGACAGGGACTATGGCTACACCTTC. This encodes CASSLDRDYGYTF.

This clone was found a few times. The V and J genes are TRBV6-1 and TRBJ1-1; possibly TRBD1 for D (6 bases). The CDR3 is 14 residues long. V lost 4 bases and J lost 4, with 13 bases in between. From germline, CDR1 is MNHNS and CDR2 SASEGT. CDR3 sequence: CASSAVRGATEAFF. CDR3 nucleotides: TGTGCCAGCAGTGCGGTCAGGGGAGCCACTGAAGCTTTCTTT.